This is a list of T cell receptor beta chains from one sample in a study of Ad26.COV2.S vaccination and SARS-CoV-2 variants. Profiled with immunoSEQ multiplex PCR; TCRdb holds only in-frame clones, not every one. The sample carries over 300,000 clones, about 80% recorded once. The source was peripheral blood, collected in a trial of Ad26.COV2.S vaccine versus placebo. The receptors stem from a person between 18 and 65 years old who received the Ad26.COV2.S COVID-19 vaccine or a placebo. Each CDR3 is given with its conserved first and last residue. A D gene is named only where the DNA matches it firmly. For some rows the clone size is stated as once, few or many, or as a class when expanded; others skip it.

clone size | D gene | J gene | V gene | CDR3 DNA | CDR3 protein
NA | NA | TRBJ1-4 | TRBV30 | TGTGCCTGGGGCCGCAAGGTGATTCTCGGGGAAAAACTGTTTTTT | CAWGRKVILGEKLFF
NA | TRBD1 | TRBJ2-1 | TRBV14 | TGTGCTTCTGCAGGGGGTAACCGGGGTGAGCAGTTCTTC | CASAGGNRGEQFF
NA | TRBD2 | TRBJ2-1 | TRBV18 | TGTGCCAGCTCCCCATCGGGGGGAAGCTCCTACAATGAGCAGTTCTTC | CASSPSGGSSYNEQFF
few | TRBD2 | TRBJ2-3 | TRBV5-6 | TGTGCCAGCAGCCTAAGAGCGGGAGGTCCCCCAGATACGCAGTATTTT | CASSLRAGGPPDTQYF
NA | NA | TRBJ1-6 | TRBV2 | TGTGCCAGCAGTTCGGACGAGGGATCCATTTCACCCCTCCACTTT | CASSSDEGSISPLHF
NA | NA | TRBJ1-5 | TRBV9 | TGTGCCAGCAGCGCGGTAGGTAGCAATCAGCCCCAGCATTTT | CASSAVGSNQPQHF
NA | TRBD1 | TRBJ2-7 | TRBV7-6 | TGTGCCAGCAGCTTAGCTGGACAGGGGGCTGAAGAGCAGTACTTC | CASSLAGQGAEEQYF
NA | NA | TRBJ1-4 | TRBV13 | TGTGCCAGCAGCTTCCTATCCGAAAAACTGTTTTTT | CASSFLSEKLFF
NA | TRBD1 | TRBJ1-1 | TRBV7-9 | TGTGCCAGCAGCCCCACAGGGGCGAACACTGAAGCTTTCTTT | CASSPTGANTEAFF
once | TRBD1 | TRBJ1-1 | TRBV7-6 | TGTGCCAGCAGCTTAGCCCCGGGACAGGGGAACACTGAAGCTTTCTTT | CASSLAPGQGNTEAFF
NA | NA | TRBJ2-6 | TRBV6-2/TRBV6-3 | TGTGCCAGCAGTTCAGGACAGCCTGGGGCCAACGTCCTGACTTTC | CASSSGQPGANVLTF
NA | NA | TRBJ1-1 | TRBV5-1 | TGCGCCAGCAGGAGGGGGACTGAAGCTTTCTTT | CASRRGTEAFF